The T cell receptor beta chain under discussion was sequenced for a study of shared clonotypes between healthy human individuals. General observations from the study: Shared clonotypes: approximately 4.5% naive CD4, about 4% naive CD8, less than 2.5% memory CD4, around 0.4% memory CD8.

The V end lost 5 bases, the J end lost 3 bases, and 17 bases lay between the germline ends. Germline assignment: CDR1 SSHAT and CDR2 FNYEAQ (reference sequence). This CDR3 is built from 15 residues. With respect to this clone: The antigen is unknown.

It was at deep level that the assay was run. Repertoires were generated with immunoSEQ multiplex PCR, while TCRdb's copy carries only in-frame clones and drops some. This sample has under 2.5 million clones; about 90% occur once, and the top ten carry 0.37%. The sequenced sample was naive CD4+ T cells from PBMCs. Subset of the sample: CD45RA+ positively selected. The chain recombines TRBV7-7 with TRBJ2-7, with a weak D call TRBD1 (6 bases). This TCR derives from a man between 18 and 29 years old in good health. Some clones in this sample may be carry-over from other donors' samples. The CDR3 DNA follows: TGTGCCAGCAGCCTCGGGGACAATCCCAACTACGAGCAGTACTTC. It codes for CASSLGDNPNYEQYF.